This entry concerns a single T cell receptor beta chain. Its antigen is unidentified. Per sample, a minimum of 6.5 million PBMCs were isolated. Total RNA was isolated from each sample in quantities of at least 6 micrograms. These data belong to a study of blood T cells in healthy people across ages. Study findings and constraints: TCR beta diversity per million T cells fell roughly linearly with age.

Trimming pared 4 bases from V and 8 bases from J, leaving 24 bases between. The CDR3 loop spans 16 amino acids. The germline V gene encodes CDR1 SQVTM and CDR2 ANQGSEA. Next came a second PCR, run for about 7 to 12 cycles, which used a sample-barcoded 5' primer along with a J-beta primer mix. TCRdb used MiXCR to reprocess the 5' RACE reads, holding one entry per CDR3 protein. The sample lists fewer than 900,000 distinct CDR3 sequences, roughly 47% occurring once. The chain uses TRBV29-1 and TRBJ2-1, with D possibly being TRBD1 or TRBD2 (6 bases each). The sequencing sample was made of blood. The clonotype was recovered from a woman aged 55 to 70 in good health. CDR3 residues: CSVGRFVGGRPDEQFF. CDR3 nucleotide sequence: TGCAGCGTTGGGAGATTTGTGGGGGGCCGACCGGATGAGCAGTTCTTC.